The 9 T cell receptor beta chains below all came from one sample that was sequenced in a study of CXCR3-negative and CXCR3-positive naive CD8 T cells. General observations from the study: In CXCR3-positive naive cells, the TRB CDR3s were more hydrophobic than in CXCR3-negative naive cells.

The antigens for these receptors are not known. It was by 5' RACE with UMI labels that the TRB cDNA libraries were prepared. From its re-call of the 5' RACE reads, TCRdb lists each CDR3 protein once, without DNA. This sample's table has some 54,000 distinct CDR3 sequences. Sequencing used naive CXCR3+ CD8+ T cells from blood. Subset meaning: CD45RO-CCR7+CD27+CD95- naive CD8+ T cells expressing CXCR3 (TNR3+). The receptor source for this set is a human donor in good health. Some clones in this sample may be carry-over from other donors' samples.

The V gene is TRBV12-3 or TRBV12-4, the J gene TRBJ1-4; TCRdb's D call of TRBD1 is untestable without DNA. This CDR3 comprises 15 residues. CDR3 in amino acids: CASSFYGGGGEKLFF.

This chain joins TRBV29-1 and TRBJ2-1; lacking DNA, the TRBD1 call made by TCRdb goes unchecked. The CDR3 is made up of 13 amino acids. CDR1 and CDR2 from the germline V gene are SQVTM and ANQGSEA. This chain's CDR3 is CSVEDRQGAEQFF.

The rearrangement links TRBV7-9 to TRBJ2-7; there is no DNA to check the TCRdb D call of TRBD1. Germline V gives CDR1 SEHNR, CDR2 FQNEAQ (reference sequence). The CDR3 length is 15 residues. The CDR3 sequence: CASSTGTEPSYEQYF.

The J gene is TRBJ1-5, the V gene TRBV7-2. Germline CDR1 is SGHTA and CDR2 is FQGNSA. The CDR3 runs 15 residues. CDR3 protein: CASSLRPAYDQPQHF.

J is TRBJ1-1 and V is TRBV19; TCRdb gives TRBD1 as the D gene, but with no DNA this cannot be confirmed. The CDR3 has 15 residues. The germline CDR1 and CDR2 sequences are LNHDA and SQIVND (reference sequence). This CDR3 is CASSMIQGANTEAFF.

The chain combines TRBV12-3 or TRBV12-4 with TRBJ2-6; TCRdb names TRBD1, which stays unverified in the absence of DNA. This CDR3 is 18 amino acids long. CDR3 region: CASTSGPGPTSGANVLTF.

This chain's CDR3 is CASSDSTGYNEQFF. The chain recombines TRBV6-1 with TRBJ2-1; checking the TCRdb D call of TRBD1 is not possible without DNA. There are 14 residues in the CDR3. Germline CDR1 is MNHNS and CDR2 is SASEGT.

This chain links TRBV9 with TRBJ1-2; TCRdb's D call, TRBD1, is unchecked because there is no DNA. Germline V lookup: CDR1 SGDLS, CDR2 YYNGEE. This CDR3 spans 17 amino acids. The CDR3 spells CASSVDTQGIANYGYTF.

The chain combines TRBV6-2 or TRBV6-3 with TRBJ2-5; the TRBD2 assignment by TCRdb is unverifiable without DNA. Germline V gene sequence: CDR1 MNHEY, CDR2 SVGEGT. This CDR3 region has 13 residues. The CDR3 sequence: CASRGSGGETQYF.